This TCR beta chain was profiled in a study of shared clonotypes between healthy human individuals. Study overall: The donor group consisted of a couple of women and three men, aged 18 to 49.

The V gene's germline CDR1 is MDHEN and CDR2 SYDVKM. The CDR3 length is 16 residues. V was clipped by 2 bases and J by 6 bases; unmatched bases: 10. Produced via immunoSEQ multiplex PCR; TCRdb's table is partial and in-frame only. The repertoire holds around 2.5 million clones, roughly 93% seen once, with more than 0.35% in the top ten. V is TRBV28 and J is TRBJ2-5, with 9 bases that match TRBD1. The receptor comes from a man aged 18-30 years in good health. Some clones in this sample may be carry-over from other donors' samples. Sequenced input: naive CD4+ T cells from PBMCs. Subset meaning: CD45RA+ positively selected. CDR3 region: CASSLPGQGFTKTQYF. The CDR3 DNA reads TGTGCCAGCAGTTTACCGGGACAGGGTTTTACGAAGACCCAGTACTTC.